Shown below are 26 T cell receptor beta chains from a single sample sequenced in a study of T cells after posttransplantation cyclophosphamide. Cells defined as naive were viable CD3+CD4+ or CD3+CD8+ and CCR7+CD45RA+CD45RO-CD95-CD27+CD28+. The data were produced by immunoSEQ multiplex PCR, yet TCRdb's version contains in-frame clones alone and is incomplete. The table records tens of thousands of clones, roughly nine tenths of them present only once. Sequencing was carried out using naive CD4+ T cells sorted from blood. Source of these receptors: a man under 40 in good health and a related stem cell transplant donor.

This clone was picked up one time. The chain recombines TRBV19 with TRBJ1-1; D not resolved. V was clipped by 4 bases and J by 0 bases, with 6 bases between them. The germline V gene encodes CDR1 LNHDA and CDR2 SQIVND (reference sequence). The CDR3 is 13 amino acids. CDR3 coding DNA: TGTGCCAGTAGTAAGAGCTTGAACACTGAAGCTTTCTTT. Translated, it gives CASSKSLNTEAFF.

The J gene is TRBJ2-7, the V gene TRBV27; TRBD2 matches at 7 bases. CDR1 and CDR2 from the germline V gene are MNHEY and SMNVEV (reference sequence). CDR3 length: 15 residues. The trim removed 2 bases at V and 3 bases at J, leaving 7 bases unmatched. CDR3 coding DNA: TGTGCCAGCAGTTTAGGTAGCGGGCTCATCTACGAGCAGTACTTC. Its translation: CASSLGSGLIYEQYF.

This sequence joins TRBV18 and TRBJ1-1; a possible D gene is TRBD1 (5 bases). The V end lost 3 bases, the J end lost 1 base, and 9 bases lay between the germline ends. The CDR3 contains 14 residues. CDR1 is KGHSH and CDR2 is LQKENI in the germline V gene. CDR3 in DNA: TGTGCCAGCTCACCCCGCAGGGAGAACACTGAAGCTTTCTTT. This translates into CASSPRRENTEAFF.

The rearrangement joins TRBV29-1 to TRBJ1-2, with D perhaps TRBD1 (5 bases). The length of the CDR3 is 13 residues. The V end lost 7 bases, the J end lost 5 bases, and 17 bases lay between the germline ends. Germline V lookup: CDR1 SQVTM, CDR2 ANQGSEA. The CDR3 is CSAEAGTGYGYTF. DNA for the CDR3: TGCAGCGCTGAGGCAGGGACTGGGTATGGCTACACCTTC.

This clone was detected once. This chain connects TRBV25-1 to TRBJ2-6; maybe TRBD1 (5 bases). The CDR3 covers 16 residues. CDR1 is MGHDK, CDR2 SYGVNS, per germline. V was cut by 4 bases and J by 0 bases, with 10 bases left in between. The CDR3 spells CASSVPTVSGANVLTF. The CDR3 DNA follows: TGTGCCAGCAGTGTCCCGACAGTCTCTGGGGCCAACGTCCTGACTTTC.

The chain employs TRBV9 and TRBJ2-7; D is uncertain. Trimming stripped 0 bases from V and 7 bases from J, with 17 bases between. CDR3 length equals 15 residues. Germline CDR1 reads SGDLS; CDR2 reads YYNGEE. For the CDR3, the DNA is TGTGCCAGCAGCGTAGCCGGCGGCTCCCTCGGGGAGCAGTACTTC. Its translation is CASSVAGGSLGEQYF.

V usage is TRBV9 and J usage is TRBJ1-1; maybe TRBD1 (6 bases). Germline V CDR1 and CDR2: SGDLS, YYNGEE. The CDR3 is 13 amino acids. V was clipped by 3 bases and J by 1 base, with 7 bases between them. The CDR3 here is CASSARGNTEAFF. The DNA for the CDR3 is TGTGCCAGCAGCGCCAGGGGGAACACTGAAGCTTTCTTT.

The chain carries TRBV5-8 and TRBJ2-1, with 8 bases matching TRBD2. V shed 4 bases and J 1 base; nucleotides not matched to a gene: 7. The CDR3 consists of 16 residues. Germline V lookup: CDR1 SGHTS, CDR2 YDEGEE. The CDR3: CASSRPGGASYNEQFF. In DNA form, the CDR3 reads TGTGCCAGCAGCAGACCCGGGGGGGCGTCCTACAATGAGCAGTTCTTC.

Written as DNA, the CDR3 is TGTGCCAGCAGCCCCATAGGGGACACCATATATTTT. This encodes CASSPIGDTIYF. The J gene is TRBJ1-3, the V gene TRBV9; a weak D match, TRBD1 (5 bases). Germline CDR1 SGDLS, CDR2 YYNGEE. V was trimmed by 4 bases and J by 8 bases, leaving 10 bases between them. The CDR3 spans 12 residues.

V usage is TRBV5-1 and J usage is TRBJ2-1, with TRBD1 identical over 8 bases. Germline-derived CDR1 and CDR2 are SGHRS and YFSETQ. The CDR3 has 15 amino acids. Trimming took 2 bases from V and 6 from J; bases not matched to a gene: 7. CDR3 sequence reads: CASSLTGGVPNEQFF. Written as DNA, the CDR3 is TGCGCCAGCAGCTTAACAGGGGGAGTACCCAATGAGCAGTTCTTC.

This chain links TRBV4-3 with TRBJ2-7, with a tentative D call TRBD1 (6 bases). The germline V gene encodes CDR1 LGHNA and CDR2 YSLEER. The germline V and J ends were trimmed by 0 bases and 2 bases, with 14 bases remaining between them. The CDR3 sequence is 16 residues long. CDR3 amino acids: CASSQDLQGGPYEQYF. CDR3 in DNA: TGCGCCAGCAGCCAAGATCTACAGGGCGGACCCTACGAGCAGTACTTC.

The V gene is TRBV18, the J gene TRBJ2-1; the match to TRBD2 covers 8 bases. CDR3 length: 16 residues. Germline V gene lookup returns CDR1 KGHSH and CDR2 LQKENI. With V trimmed by 1 base and J by 3 bases, 5 bases remained unmatched. The CDR3 reads CASSPQAGASYNEQFF. CDR3 nucleotides: TGTGCCAGCTCACCACAAGCGGGGGCCAGCTACAATGAGCAGTTCTTC.

The genes are TRBV7-6 and TRBJ1-1; D may be TRBD1 (5 bases). The CDR3 runs 15 residues. V shed 2 bases and J shed 1 base, with 11 bases lying between them. The germline gives CDR1 SGHVS, CDR2 FNYEAQ. The DNA of the CDR3 is TGTGCCAGCAGCTTATCATTCGGGGGGAACACTGAAGCTTTCTTT. This translates into CASSLSFGGNTEAFF. The variable domain in full, with the rest retrieved from reference TRBV7-6 and TRBJ1-1, is GAGVSQSPRYKVTKRGQDVALRCDPISGHVSLYWYRQALGQGPEFLTYFNYEAQQDKSGLPNDRFSAERPEGSISTLTIQRTEQRDSAMYRCASSLSFGGNTEAFFGQGTRLTVV.

The chain has TRBV7-8 and TRBJ2-4; 9 positions match TRBD1. The CDR3 is 13 residues long. The J segment lost 9 bases and the V segment lost 6 bases, leaving 6 bases of the junction unmatched. Germline V gene lookup returns CDR1 SGHVS and CDR2 FQNEAQ. The CDR3 nucleotides read TGTGCCAGCAGACCCCCACAGGGGGCCATTCAGTACTTC. Amino acid sequence: CASRPPQGAIQYF. The variable domain in full, with the rest retrieved from reference TRBV7-8 and TRBJ2-4, is GAGVSQSPRYKVAKRGQDVALRCDPISGHVSLFWYQQALGQGPEFLTYFQNEAQLDKSGLPSDRFFAERPEGSVSTLKIQRTQQEDSAVYLCASRPPQGAIQYFGAGTRLSVL.

The chain employs TRBV5-1 and TRBJ2-3, with D unresolved. Per germline, CDR1 SGHRS and CDR2 YFSETQ. This CDR3 is built from 12 residues. V was shortened by 4 bases and J by 8 bases, with 11 bases between the two germline ends. The CDR3 bases are TGCGCCAGCAGCCTGGACCCCAGTACGCAGTATTTT. It is translated as CASSLDPSTQYF.

The chain links TRBV19 to TRBJ1-1; the D is unclear. The CDR3 contains 14 residues. V gave up 2 bases and J gave up 5 bases, with 12 bases separating them. Looked up from germline, CDR1 is LNHDA and CDR2 is SQIVND (reference sequence). The CDR3, as DNA: TGTGCCAGTAGTATAAACAGACCGAATACTGAAGCTTTCTTT. It translates to CASSINRPNTEAFF.

This chain uses TRBV6-5 with TRBJ1-1, with 11 bases matching TRBD1. The CDR3 is made up of 15 amino acids. With 8 bases clipped from V and 6 bases from J, the junction kept 11 bases outside the gene matches. CDR1 and CDR2 from the germline V gene are MNHEY and SVGAGI. CDR3 DNA sequence: TGTGCCAGCTACCGGGACAGGGGGTTCAGGGCTGAAGCTTTCTTT. This encodes CASYRDRGFRAEAFF.

This clone occurred a few times. This rearrangement joins TRBV13 to TRBJ1-4; 8 bases agree with TRBD1. Trimming took 2 bases from V and 2 from J; bases not matched to a gene: 4. This CDR3 has 16 amino acids. Germline CDR1 is PRHDT and CDR2 is FYEKMQ (reference sequence). CDR3 residues: CASSLLNRGTNEKLFF. Written as DNA, the CDR3 is TGTGCCAGCAGCTTACTAAACAGGGGGACTAATGAAAAACTGTTTTTT.

This clone was seen just once. The V and J genes are TRBV5-1 and TRBJ2-1; 8 nucleotides align to TRBD2. Germline CDR1 SGHRS, CDR2 YFSETQ. The junction had 10 bases not matched to a gene; V was cut back by 5 bases and J by 3 bases. This CDR3 is 16 amino acids long. The DNA of the CDR3 is TGCGCCAGCAGAACGGGTAGCGGGGCTGGCTACAATGAGCAGTTCTTC. Amino acids: CASRTGSGAGYNEQFF.

V usage is TRBV6-1 and J usage is TRBJ1-3; 7 bases map to TRBD1. The trim removed 6 bases at V and 0 bases at J, leaving 5 bases unmatched. Looked up from germline, CDR1 is MNHNS and CDR2 is SASEGT. The CDR3 totals 15 residues. CDR3 sequence: CASRTPGGSGNTIYF. CDR3 sequence (DNA): TGTGCCAGCAGGACCCCAGGGGGCTCTGGAAACACCATATATTTT.

The chain employs TRBV18 and TRBJ1-4; D remains unclear. Germline CDR1 reads KGHSH; CDR2 reads LQKENI. This CDR3 is 13 amino acids long. V shed 5 bases and J shed 8 bases, with 12 bases lying between them. DNA of the CDR3: TGTGCCAGCTCATCTAGATCTGAGGAAAAACTGTTTTTT. The encoded protein is CASSSRSEEKLFF. The full variable domain, in which reference TRBV18 and TRBJ1-4 provide the parts outside the CDR3, is NAGVMQNPRHLVRRRGQEARLRCSPMKGHSHVYWYRQLPEEGLKFMVYLQKENIIDESGMPKERFSAEFPKEGPSILRIQQVVRGDSAAYFCASSSRSEEKLFFGSGTQLSVL.

The chain is built from TRBV7-2 and TRBJ2-5, with TRBD1 matching over 7 bases. CDR3 length equals 15 residues. Per germline, CDR1 SGHTA and CDR2 FQGNSA. V was pared by 5 bases and J by 2 bases, with 8 bases of the junction left unmatched. CDR3 sequence: CASSPQTGWQETQYF. The CDR3 DNA reads as TGTGCCAGCAGCCCACAGACAGGGTGGCAAGAGACCCAGTACTTC.

To note about this clone: Sequence at one end of the junction differs from germline and may be a read error. The V gene is TRBV6-1, the J gene TRBJ2-7, with TRBD1 matching 9 bases. Germline values: CDR1 MNHNS, CDR2 SASEGT. There are 15 residues in the CDR3. The CDR3 reads CASSERGTGNYQQYF. As DNA, the CDR3 is TGTGCCAGCAGCGAGAGGGGGACAGGGAACTACCAGCAGTACTTC.

The chain links TRBV4-2 to TRBJ2-4; the match to TRBD1 covers 7 bases. V lost 0 bases and J lost 2; bases outside the gene matches: 7. Germline CDR1 LGHNA, CDR2 YNFKEQ. The CDR3 has 17 residues. The CDR3 nucleotides are TGTGCCAGCAGCCAAGATTTTTCGACAGGGTCCAAAAACATTCAGTACTTC. Encoded protein: CASSQDFSTGSKNIQYF.

The chain combines TRBV20-1 with TRBJ2-5; D is unclear. This CDR3 is built from 10 residues. Germline CDR1 is DFQATT and CDR2 is SNEGSKA (reference sequence). Trimming cost V 3 bases and J 5 bases, with 4 bases left between them. CDR3 sequence (DNA): TGCAGTGCTAGGCGGGAGACCCAGTACTTC. This translates into CSARRETQYF.

The J gene is TRBJ1-1, the V gene TRBV6-6; D remains ambiguous. The V gene's germline CDR1 is MNHNY and CDR2 SVGAGI (reference sequence). V was clipped by 0 bases and J by 3 bases, with 8 bases between them. The CDR3 loop spans 14 amino acids. The CDR3 DNA reads as TGTGCCAGCAGTTACTCGGAGGGATACACTGAAGCTTTCTTT. As protein: CASSYSEGYTEAFF.